The 27 T cell receptor beta chains below all came from one sample that was sequenced in a study of T cells in women clearing cervical HPV infection. Only in-frame clones appear in the TCRdb table, and some are missing; sequencing was by immunoSEQ multiplex PCR. Reported are tens of thousands of clones; the ten largest clones contain 7.5% to 9.5%. The specimen sequenced was blood buffy coat. All receptors come from a woman between 18 and 69 years old with a cervical HPV16 infection that either progressed to CIN3+ or cleared (not recorded which).

Concerning this clone: The CDR3 is cut off 3 residues early in the read; its end comes from the germline J gene. The chain is built from TRBV20-1 and TRBJ2-1, with D possibly matching TRBD2 (6 bases). Germline V gives CDR1 DFQATT, CDR2 SNEGSKA (reference sequence). The V end was cut by 6 bases, the J end by 2 bases, with 17 bases between. The CDR3 has 15 residues. Partial CDR3 DNA: TGCAGTGCAGGCAACCAGCGGGCAACCTACAATGAG. It translates to CSAGNQRATYNE. The full CDR3 protein reads CSAGNQRATYNEQFF.

Comments on this clone: The CDR3 end falls 3 residues outside the read, so it is completed with the germline J gene. This chain joins TRBV20-1 and TRBJ1-3, with 8 bases identical to TRBD1. This CDR3 is 13 amino acids long. Germline CDR1 reads DFQATT; CDR2 reads SNEGSKA (reference sequence). Trimming cost V 5 bases and J 4 bases; bases outside gene matches: 4. The part of the CDR3 DNA that was read is TGCAGTGCTCAGGGACAGGCGGGAAACACC. Protein: CSAQGQAGNT. The full CDR3 protein reads CSAQGQAGNTIYF.

With regard to this clone: The CDR3 end falls 3 residues outside the read, so it is completed with the germline J gene. This chain links TRBV20-1 with TRBJ1-3, with 10 bases lining up with TRBD1. Germline CDR1 reads DFQATT; CDR2 reads SNEGSKA (reference sequence). The CDR3 length is 15 residues. V was clipped by 2 bases and J by 4 bases; unmatched bases: 5. The CDR3 sequence is CSARPGQGTGNTIYF. The covered CDR3 bases are TGCAGTGCTAGACCGGGACAGGGGACAGGAAACACC.

Comments on this clone: The read is 3 residues too short to cover the CDR3 end, so that end is filled in from the germline J gene. V gene TRBV7-3 combines with J gene TRBJ2-1; 7 nucleotides match TRBD2. The CDR3 consists of 14 residues. Germline V gives CDR1 SGHTA, CDR2 FQGTGA. V shed 4 bases, J shed 6 bases, and the junction held 6 bases outside the gene matches. The CDR3 loop reads CASSSGLEGNEQFF. The sequenced CDR3 bases are TGTGCCAGCAGCTCAGGACTAGAGGGCAATGAG.

As concerns this clone: Coverage ceases 3 residues before the CDR3 finishes, and the germline J gene fills in the end. This chain links TRBV5-1 with TRBJ2-6, with 9 bases aligning to TRBD1. With 7 bases clipped from V and 0 bases from J, the junction kept 11 bases outside the gene matches. CDR3 length equals 18 residues. Germline loops: CDR1 SGHRS, CDR2 YFSETQ. Incomplete CDR3 DNA: TGCGCCAGCCTCCCCGGCGGGACAGGGTTCTCTGGGGCCAACGTC. This sequence encodes CASLPGGTGFSGANV. The whole CDR3 region reads CASLPGGTGFSGANVLTF.

In regard to this clone: The sequenced fragment ends 3 residues before the CDR3 boundary, so the rest is inferred from the germline J gene. The chain is built from TRBV20-1 and TRBJ2-1; 8 positions agree with TRBD2. This CDR3 region has 14 residues. The germline V gene has CDR1 DFQATT and CDR2 SNEGSKA (reference sequence). Germline trimming cut 1 base from V and 9 bases from J; bases unmatched to any gene: 8. CDR3 sequence: CSARGQREIFEQFF. The CDR3 bases that were read are TGCAGTGCTAGAGGGCAGCGGGAGATTTTTGAG.

This clone counts as medium-sized by frequency. The missing CDR3 end, 3 residues past where the read stops, is filled in from the germline J gene. The V call is TRBV14, the J call TRBJ2-3; D unresolved. Germline CDR1 SGHDN, CDR2 FVKESK. The CDR3 consists of 15 residues. Trimming shortened V by 1 base and J by 6 bases, and 14 bases separated the two germline ends. The CDR3 here is CASSQVAAKSDTQYF. The sequenced part of the CDR3 DNA is TGTGCCAGCAGCCAAGTGGCGGCGAAGAGTGATACG.

Comments on this clone: The read gets to within 3 residues of the CDR3 end, and the germline J gene fills in the rest. The chain employs TRBV5-1 and TRBJ2-1, with 11 bases matching TRBD2. This CDR3 region has 16 residues. The junction had 3 bases not matched to a gene; V was cut back by 0 bases and J by 4 bases. Germline CDR1 and CDR2: SGHRS and YFSETQ. CDR3 region: CASSLETSGGYNEQFF. The sequenced CDR3 bases are TGCGCCAGCAGCTTGGAAACTAGCGGGGGTTACAATGAG.

The CDR3 loop is CSSGQGGKGEQFF. The sequenced CDR3 bases are TGCAGCTCCGGACAGGGAGGTAAGGGTGAG. The chain recombines TRBV29-1 with TRBJ2-1, with TRBD1 identical over 8 bases. From the germline J gene comes the end of the CDR3, since the read stops 3 residues before it. This CDR3 has 13 amino acids. The V and J ends lost 8 bases and 9 bases, in that order; junction bases with no gene match: 12. The germline V gene has CDR1 SQVTM and CDR2 ANQGSEA.

In the case of this clone: The read gets to within 3 residues of the CDR3 end, and the germline J gene fills in the rest. The chain has TRBV5-1 and TRBJ2-5, with 14 positions matching TRBD2. V lost 5 bases and J lost 4; bases outside the gene matches: 7. CDR1 and CDR2 from the germline V gene are SGHRS and YFSETQ. This CDR3 region has 16 residues. CDR3 bases read: TGCGCCAGCAGACCACCGGGACTAGCGGGAGTAGAGACC. Protein: CASRPPGLAGVET. The entire CDR3 is CASRPPGLAGVETQYF.

To note about this clone: The CDR3 is cut off 3 residues early in the read; its end comes from the germline J gene. The chain links TRBV5-1 to TRBJ2-7; TRBD2 agrees at 14 bases. The CDR3 loop spans 19 amino acids. The junction had 13 bases not matched to a gene; V was cut back by 1 base and J by 4 bases. Germline V gene sequence: CDR1 SGHRS, CDR2 YFSETQ. CDR3 DNA (partial): TGCGCCAGCAGCTTGCGGGGACTAGCGGGAGCCCATCCCCGTTACGAG. It is translated as CASSLRGLAGAHPRYE. The full CDR3 is CASSLRGLAGAHPRYEQYF.

As regards this clone: The missing CDR3 end, 3 residues past where the read stops, is filled in from the germline J gene. The chain has TRBV20-1 and TRBJ2-1; 9 bases fit TRBD2. The length of the CDR3 is 15 residues. The germline V gene encodes CDR1 DFQATT and CDR2 SNEGSKA (reference sequence). J was trimmed by 4 bases and V by 2 bases; bases with no gene match: 6. CDR3 region: CSARKIAGAYNEQFF. The covered CDR3 bases are TGCAGTGCTAGAAAAATAGCGGGAGCATACAATGAG.

The CDR3: CASSLGWTSGPYEQYF. CDR3 bases read: TGCGCCAGCAGCTTGGGGTGGACTAGCGGGCCCTACGAG. The chain couples TRBV5-1 to TRBJ2-7, with 11 nucleotides matching TRBD2. The observed sequence ends 3 residues before the CDR3 terminus, with the missing tail filled in from the germline J gene. Germline V lookup: CDR1 SGHRS, CDR2 YFSETQ. Trimming at V came to 0 bases and at J to 2 bases, leaving 4 bases not matched to a gene. The CDR3 sequence is 16 residues long.

In regard to this clone: The sequence runs out 3 residues before the end of the CDR3; the remainder is reconstructed from the germline J gene. The rearrangement links TRBV30 to TRBJ2-3; TRBD2 aligns across 12 bases. CDR1 is GTSNPN and CDR2 is SVGIG in the germline V gene (reference sequence). The CDR3 is 17 amino acids. J was trimmed by 4 bases and V by 0 bases; bases with no gene match: 8. The DNA read from the CDR3 is TGTGCCTGGAGTGTACGGCGGACTAGCGGGATAGCAGATACG. Encoded protein: CAWSVRRTSGIADT. The CDR3 in full is CAWSVRRTSGIADTQYF.

On this clone itself: The CDR3 is cut off 3 residues early in the read; its end comes from the germline J gene. The chain links TRBV7-9 to TRBJ1-2, with 12 bases matching TRBD1. The germline V gene has CDR1 SEHNR and CDR2 FQNEAQ (reference sequence). Trimming cost V 3 bases and J 6 bases; bases outside gene matches: 5. The CDR3 sequence is 15 residues long. The CDR3 reads CASSFGDRGLDGYTF. The covered CDR3 bases are TGTGCCAGCAGCTTCGGGGACAGGGGGCTGGATGGC.

For this clone: Read coverage stops 3 residues before the CDR3 terminus; the germline J gene supplies the remainder. This rearrangement joins TRBV30 to TRBJ1-2; D not certain. There are 13 residues in the CDR3. Germline CDR1 is GTSNPN and CDR2 is SVGIG (reference sequence). The germline V and J ends were trimmed by 4 bases and 5 bases, with 14 bases remaining between them. CDR3 in amino acids: CAWTPILRYGYTF. The DNA read from the CDR3 is TGTGCCTGGACCCCGATCCTGAGGTATGGC.

Remarks on this clone: The CDR3 extends 3 residues past the end of the read, so its final part is completed from the germline J gene. The chain links TRBV2 to TRBJ2-2, with no clear D. The CDR3 length is 12 residues. CDR1 is SNHLY, CDR2 FYNNEI, per germline. Between the trimmed V and J ends, which lost 4 bases and 3 bases, there was a span of 3 bases. CDR3 bases read: TGTGCCAGCAGTGCGGACACCGGGGAG. Amino acid sequence: CASSADTGE. The full-length CDR3 reads as CASSADTGELFF.

On this clone: The DNA ends 3 residues before the CDR3 does, and the rest of the CDR3 is filled in from the germline J gene. The chain joins TRBV6-1 to TRBJ1-1, with no clear D. The CDR3 spans 13 residues. Germline V gene sequence: CDR1 MNHNS, CDR2 SASEGT. Trimming stripped 4 bases from V and 1 base from J, with 7 bases between. CDR3: CASSGARNTEAFF. The CDR3 bases that were read are TGTGCCAGCAGTGGGGCCAGGAACACTGAA.

As concerns this clone: The read ends 3 residues shy of where the CDR3 ends; the end is completed using the germline J gene. V and J are TRBV24-1 and TRBJ1-2; a possible D gene is TRBD1 (5 bases). Germline assignment: CDR1 KGHDR and CDR2 SFDVKD. The V and J ends lost 1 base and 5 bases respectively, with 10 bases between them. The CDR3 length is 14 residues. Incomplete CDR3 DNA: TGTGCCACCAGTGATTTAGGAGGGGTTTATGGC. Protein: CATSDLGGVYG. The full CDR3 protein reads CATSDLGGVYGYTF.

Details on this clone: The read ends 3 residues shy of where the CDR3 ends; the end is completed using the germline J gene. V is TRBV2 and J is TRBJ2-7, with 11 bases matching TRBD1. The germline V gene has CDR1 SNHLY and CDR2 FYNNEI. CDR3 length: 13 residues. The V segment lost 8 bases and the J segment 4 bases; nucleotides outside the gene matches: 4. The CDR3 bases that were read are TGTGCCAGCCTCCGGGACAGGGGGTACGAG. Translating gives CASLRDRGYE. The CDR3 in full is CASLRDRGYEQYF.

The CDR3 bases that were read are TGTGCCAGCAGTGAATTCGCGGGAAACACC. This codes for CASSEFAGNT. The CDR3 in its entirety is CASSEFAGNTIYF. The chain combines TRBV2 with TRBJ1-3; D unclear. Read sequence stops 3 residues before the CDR3 end, and the germline J gene provides the missing end. The CDR3 extends over 13 amino acids. Germline V gives CDR1 SNHLY, CDR2 FYNNEI. Trimming left V 2 bases short and J 4 bases short, with 6 bases between.

The part of the CDR3 DNA that was read is TGTGCCAGCTCACCTCAGGGTGACGAG. Residues: CASSPQGDE. The CDR3 as a whole reads CASSPQGDEQYF. The chain is built from TRBV18 and TRBJ2-7, with D tentatively TRBD1 (5 bases). The read stops 3 residues short of the end of the CDR3; the missing end is completed from the germline J gene. Germline lookup yields CDR1 KGHSH and CDR2 LQKENI. The V end lost 3 bases, the J end lost 5 bases, and 8 bases lay between the germline ends. The CDR3 covers 12 residues. The full variable domain, rest sourced from reference TRBV18 and TRBJ2-7, is NAGVMQNPRHLVRRRGQEARLRCSPMKGHSHVYWYRQLPEEGLKFMVYLQKENIIDESGMPKERFSAEFPKEGPSILRIQQVVRGDSAAYFCASSPQGDEQYFGPGTRLTVT.

CDR3 DNA, as far as it was read: TGTGCCAGCAGCTTAATGGGAAGTGAGGGGGACACC. Residues: CASSLMGSEGDT. The whole CDR3 protein reads CASSLMGSEGDTIYF. The chain couples TRBV7-9 to TRBJ1-3, with a weak D call TRBD1 (6 bases). The read ends 3 residues early relative to the CDR3; the germline J gene fills the gap. There are 15 residues in the CDR3. Trimming took off 2 bases at V and 8 bases at J, with 16 bases between the two ends. Germline CDR1 and CDR2: SEHNR and FQNEAQ (reference sequence).

The sequenced CDR3 bases are TGTGCCAGCAGCCTTCGACAGGGCACTGAA. Residues: CASSLRQGTE. The complete CDR3 reads CASSLRQGTEAFF. J is TRBJ1-1 and V is TRBV7-3; the match to TRBD1 covers 7 bases. The read halts 3 residues ahead of the CDR3 end, with the missing end drawn from the germline J gene. Germline loops: CDR1 SGHTA, CDR2 FQGTGA. The CDR3 sequence is 13 residues long. V trimming: 5 bases; J trimming: 4 bases; junction bases outside the gene matches: 4.

Remarks on this clone: Read sequence stops 3 residues before the CDR3 end, and the germline J gene provides the missing end. The chain joins TRBV4-1 to TRBJ1-4, with TRBD1 matching 8 bases. With V trimmed by 4 bases and J by 7 bases, 8 bases remained unmatched. Germline values: CDR1 MGHRA, CDR2 YSYEKL. The CDR3 is made up of 15 amino acids. The CDR3 sequence is CASSPNQGASEKLFF. The sequenced part of the CDR3 DNA is TGCGCCAGCAGCCCGAATCAGGGGGCTTCTGAAAAA.

In the case of this clone: Read sequence stops 3 residues before the CDR3 end, and the germline J gene provides the missing end. The chain joins TRBV24-1 to TRBJ2-3; TRBD1 might be the D (6 bases). The CDR3 totals 15 residues. Germline V gene sequence: CDR1 KGHDR, CDR2 SFDVKD. V was pared by 10 bases and J by 0 bases, with 16 bases between. Incomplete CDR3 DNA: TGTGCCACGGGAACAGGGTTCCTTAGCACAGATACG. Its protein product is CATGTGFLSTDT. The entire CDR3 sequence reads CATGTGFLSTDTQYF.

Note on this clone: The observed sequence ends 3 residues before the CDR3 terminus, with the missing tail filled in from the germline J gene. The rearrangement links TRBV5-6 to TRBJ1-2; TRBD1 matches at 9 bases. Germline-derived CDR1 and CDR2 are SGHDT and YYEEEE. J was trimmed by 4 bases and V by 4 bases; bases with no gene match: 5. The CDR3 length is 14 residues. CDR3 loop: CASSIGQGIYGYTF. CDR3 DNA, as far as it was read: TGTGCCAGCAGCATCGGACAGGGGATCTATGGC.